The 3 T cell receptor beta chains presented below share a single source sample, sequenced in a study of T cell repertoires in cytomegalovirus infection. TCRdb reanalysed the reads using MiXCR and keeps one entry per CDR3 protein. The repertoire holds hundreds of thousands of distinct CDR3 sequences, almost 30% seen once, with approximately 20% in the top ten. For these TCRs, the target antigens are not known. This sample comprised cultured PBMCs, obtained from culture after CMV antigen stimulation. The receptors originated from a human donor in good health (CMV status not recorded). Some clones in this sample may be carry-over from other donors' samples.

This clonotype was seen a few times. The rearrangement links TRBV6-5 to TRBJ1-2; TRBD1 is a possible D gene (6 bases). The germline V gene has CDR1 MNHEY and CDR2 SVGAGI. The CDR3 is made up of 12 amino acids. V gave up 6 bases and J gave up 10 bases, with 15 bases separating them. Here the CDR3 reads CASRRGAAHYTF. The CDR3, as DNA: TGTGCCAGCAGGCGGGGGGCAGCACACTACACCTTC.

CDR3 nucleotides: TGTGCCACCAGCAGAGATGGCGCTAGCGGGGGCCGGGGTGAGCAGTTCTTC. It specifies CATSRDGASGGRGEQFF. J is TRBJ2-1 and V is TRBV15, with 10 bases fitting TRBD2. The CDR3 is 17 residues long. The V and J ends lost 0 bases and 9 bases, in that order; junction bases with no gene match: 11. The germline gives CDR1 LNHNV, CDR2 YYDKDF (reference sequence).

This clonotype was seen only a few times. The rearrangement joins TRBV20-1 to TRBJ1-5; D might be TRBD1 (5 bases). Germline CDR1 is DFQATT and CDR2 is SNEGSKA (reference sequence). Trimming pared 1 base from V and 0 bases from J, leaving 10 bases between. The CDR3 length is 15 residues. This chain's CDR3 is CSARGGSYSNQPQHF. The CDR3 DNA is TGCAGTGCTAGAGGGGGCAGCTATAGCAATCAGCCCCAGCATTTT.